The entry below gives a single T cell receptor beta chain sequence along with its context. The CDR3 totals 12 residues. V trimming: 5 bases; J trimming: 15 bases; junction bases outside the gene matches: 7. In germline, CDR1 is SGHNT, CDR2 YENEEA. Donors in Cohort 3 who had recovered were those with two negative PCRs, healthcare professional clearance, or resolution of their symptoms. The source of the sample is a study of blood T cell repertoires in COVID-19. Clones were sequenced by immunoSEQ multiplex PCR, and TCRdb holds only the in-frame ones, with some missing. The table lists 100,000 or so clones, around 85% of them singletons.

The specimen was PBMCs or T cells enriched from blood (not recorded which). The V and J genes are TRBV11-3 and TRBJ2-1; 10 bases are shared with TRBD1. The receptor was isolated from a woman aged 45 to 65 who had recovered from COVID-19. The CDR3 region is CASSIGGTGVFF. The CDR3 bases are TGTGCCAGCAGCATAGGGGGGACAGGGGTGTTCTTC.